Sequencing of this T cell receptor (beta chain) was carried out in a study of blood T cell repertoires in COVID-19. Turning to the study itself: Researchers got acute and convalescent COVID-19 samples from the United States, Italy and Spain. In each case, the material was cDNA or gDNA derived from T cells, B-cell-depleted T cells, or PBMCs.

After removal of 3 bases from V and 1 base from J, the junction contained 5 bases not matched to a gene. CDR1 is SGHDT and CDR2 is YYEEEE in the germline V gene. CDR3 length: 16 amino acids. Some clones are missing from TCRdb's copy, which holds only in-frame ones; the method was immunoSEQ multiplex PCR. The sample shows about 100,000 clones, about 83% of them seen only once. Sequencing was performed on peripheral blood. This clonotype originated in an older man with active or convalescent COVID-19. The V and J genes are TRBV5-6 and TRBJ2-2; 8 bases align to TRBD1. In nucleotides, the CDR3 is TGTGCCAGCAGCTCTCCCGGGACAGGGAACACCGGGGAGCTGTTTTTT. Protein: CASSSPGTGNTGELFF.